The entry below gives a single T cell receptor beta chain sequence along with its context. Antigen: not known. These data come from a study of beta chain features in type 1 diabetes. After removal of 5 bases from V and 6 bases from J, the junction contained 2 bases not matched to a gene. CDR3 length: 13 amino acids. Germline CDR1 SGHTA, CDR2 FQGNSA. Expressed TCRB transcripts were sequenced because the entire RNA isolate underwent reverse transcription. Profiling relied on immunoSEQ multiplex PCR, and the TCRdb table lists in-frame clones only, not all of them. Of almost 350,000 clones in the sample, less than 10% were seen once. Notes on the study in general: Patients with type 1 diabetes showed fewer VDJ junction insertions and more deletions.

The chain uses TRBV7-2 and TRBJ1-5; 9 bases line up with TRBD1. This clonotype was sampled from a woman aged 18-29 years in good health. The sequenced sample consisted of central memory CD4+ T cells from blood. CDR3 in DNA: TGTGCCAGCAGCCTGGACAGGGGTCAGCCCCAGCATTTT. Translating gives CASSLDRGQPQHF.